This T cell receptor (beta chain) was retrieved from a study of T-cell memory formation after mild COVID-19. TCRdb itself ran the 5' RACE reads through MiXCR, one entry per CDR3 protein. The sample yields around 410,000 distinct CDR3 sequences, around 22% seen once. The TCR originated in an adult woman who had mild COVID-19 (a few samples of this study predate the infection). Cell type and time point are not known. Sequencing was performed on PBMCs or a T cell subset sorted from them (not recorded which).

The CDR3 sequence: CATQPRWVTDTQYF. Written as DNA, the CDR3 is TGTGCCACCCAGCCTAGGTGGGTCACAGATACGCAGTATTTT. This sequence joins TRBV24-1 and TRBJ2-3; D remains unclear. CDR1 KGHDR and CDR2 SFDVKD come from the germline V gene. CDR3 length: 14 residues. Trimming stripped 9 bases from V and 2 bases from J, with 14 bases between.